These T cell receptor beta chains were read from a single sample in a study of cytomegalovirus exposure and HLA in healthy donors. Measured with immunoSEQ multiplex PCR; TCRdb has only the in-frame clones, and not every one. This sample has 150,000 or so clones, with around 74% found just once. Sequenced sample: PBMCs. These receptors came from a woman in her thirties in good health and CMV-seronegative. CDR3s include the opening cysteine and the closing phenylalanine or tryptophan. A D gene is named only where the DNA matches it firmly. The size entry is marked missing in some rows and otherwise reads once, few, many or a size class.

CDR3: CASSYSNRGAYEQYF
DNA: TGTGCCAGCAGTTACTCGAACCGGGGGGCCTACGAGCAGTACTTC
J: TRBJ2-7
size: NA
V: TRBV6-5
D: TRBD2

CDR3: CASSSHRRNSNQPQHF
DNA: TGTGCCAGCAGTTCGCACAGAAGGAATAGCAATCAGCCCCAGCATTTT
J: TRBJ1-5
size: NA
V: TRBV28
D: NA

CDR3: CASSQEAGVVGWTGELFF
DNA: TGTGCCAGCAGCCAAGAAGCCGGGGTGGTGGGATGGACCGGGGAGCTGTTTTTT
J: TRBJ2-2
size: NA
V: TRBV14
D: NA

CDR3: CASSRQGANTGELFF
DNA: TGTGCCAGCAGTCGACAGGGGGCAAACACCGGGGAGCTGTTTTTT
J: TRBJ2-2
size: NA
V: TRBV27
D: TRBD1

CDR3: CASSVGTSTSYTGELFF
DNA: TGTGCCAGCAGCGTAGGGACTAGCACAAGCTACACCGGGGAGCTGTTTTTT
J: TRBJ2-2
size: NA
V: TRBV9
D: TRBD2

CDR3: CASSPARLPNGYTF
DNA: TGTGCCAGCAGTCCCGCAAGACTGCCCAACGGCTACACCTTC
J: TRBJ1-2
size: NA
V: TRBV6-5
D: NA

CDR3: CSVVDNRNYGYTF
DNA: TGCAGCGTTGTGGACAACCGTAACTATGGCTACACCTTC
J: TRBJ1-2
size: NA
V: TRBV29-1
D: NA

CDR3: CASKPLTLEKLFF
DNA: TGTGCCAGCAAACCTCTAACCCTCGAAAAACTGTTTTTT
J: TRBJ1-4
size: NA
V: TRBV11-2
D: NA

CDR3: CASSAGTTTNEKLFF
DNA: TGCGCCAGCAGCGCCGGGACAACAACTAATGAAAAACTGTTTTTT
J: TRBJ1-4
size: NA
V: TRBV5-1
D: NA

CDR3: CAIREASGNTIYF
DNA: TGTGCCATCAGGGAGGCGAGTGGAAACACCATATATTTT
J: TRBJ1-3
size: NA
V: TRBV10-3
D: NA

CDR3: CASSDSRPGGNPSGNTIYF
DNA: TGTGCCAGCAGTGACTCGAGACCAGGGGGCAATCCTTCTGGAAACACCATATATTTT
J: TRBJ1-3
size: NA
V: TRBV6-4
D: TRBD1

CDR3: CASSETGNTIYF
DNA: TGTGCCAGCAGTGAGACAGGAAACACCATATATTTT
J: TRBJ1-3
size: NA
V: TRBV6-1
D: NA

CDR3: CASSPLIGRDSNEQFF
DNA: TGCGCCAGCAGCCCCCTGATAGGACGGGACAGCAATGAGCAGTTCTTC
J: TRBJ2-1
size: NA
V: TRBV4-1
D: TRBD1

CDR3: CASSEAPSGGFPETQYF
DNA: TGTGCCAGCAGTGAAGCCCCTAGCGGGGGGTTTCCGGAGACCCAGTACTTC
J: TRBJ2-5
size: NA
V: TRBV6-1
D: TRBD2

CDR3: CASSPTGNYGYTF
DNA: TGTGCCAGCAGCCCGACGGGGAACTATGGCTACACCTTC
J: TRBJ1-2
size: NA
V: TRBV7-3
D: NA

CDR3: CASSPRDEQFF
DNA: TGTGCCAGCAGTCCCCGTGATGAGCAGTTCTTC
J: TRBJ2-1
size: NA
V: TRBV6-6
D: NA

CDR3: CASSARGGAGNEQFF
DNA: TGTGCCAGCTCAGCTCGCGGGGGGGCGGGCAATGAGCAGTTCTTC
J: TRBJ2-1
size: NA
V: TRBV18
D: TRBD2

CDR3: CASSLFVGQGSNGYTF
DNA: TGCGCCAGCAGCTTGTTCGTGGGACAGGGGTCAAATGGCTACACCTTC
J: TRBJ1-2
size: NA
V: TRBV5-1
D: TRBD1

CDR3: CASSSGNYEQYF
DNA: TGTGCCAGCAGCTCTGGTAACTACGAGCAGTACTTC
J: TRBJ2-7
size: NA
V: TRBV7-9
D: NA

CDR3: CASRETGGHGYTF
DNA: TGTGCCAGCAGAGAGACAGGGGGGCATGGCTACACCTTC
J: TRBJ1-2
size: once
V: TRBV6-6
D: TRBD1

CDR3: CASSGYGTLGNEQFF
DNA: TGTGCCAGCAGTGGATACGGGACTCTTGGGAATGAGCAGTTCTTC
J: TRBJ2-1
size: NA
V: TRBV2
D: NA

CDR3: CASSSIIGQGKKETQYF
DNA: TGTGCCAGCAGCTCAATAATCGGACAGGGCAAAAAAGAGACCCAGTACTTC
J: TRBJ2-5
size: once
V: TRBV11-3
D: TRBD1

CDR3: CAVRRDNTDTQYF
DNA: TGTGCCGTCCGCCGGGATAACACAGATACGCAGTATTTT
J: TRBJ2-3
size: NA
V: TRBV28
D: NA

CDR3: CASGGTGANYEQYF
DNA: TGTGCCAGCGGAGGGACAGGGGCGAACTACGAGCAGTACTTC
J: TRBJ2-7
size: NA
V: TRBV5-5
D: TRBD1

CDR3: CASRLASTENTEAFF
DNA: TGTGCCAGCAGGCTTGCCAGTACAGAGAACACTGAAGCTTTCTTT
J: TRBJ1-1
size: NA
V: TRBV7-2
D: NA

CDR3: CASSVVGGRGGTTF
DNA: TGTGCCAGCAGCGTAGTAGGGGGCCGGGGAGGTACAACCTTC
J: TRBJ1-2
size: NA
V: TRBV9
D: TRBD1

CDR3: CASRPSSGTAYYEQYF
DNA: TGTGCCTCGAGACCTTCGTCCGGGACAGCTTACTACGAGCAGTACTTC
J: TRBJ2-7
size: NA
V: TRBV30
D: TRBD1

CDR3: CASRRDTAGVEQYF
DNA: TGTGCCAGCAGGCGGGACACGGCGGGGGTCGAGCAGTACTTC
J: TRBJ2-7
size: NA
V: TRBV6-1
D: NA

CDR3: CATRKDRNTDTQYF
DNA: TGTGCCACCAGAAAAGACAGAAACACAGATACGCAGTATTTT
J: TRBJ2-3
size: NA
V: TRBV15
D: NA

CDR3: CASSTGGSEQYF
DNA: TGTGCCAGCTCCACAGGGGGCAGCGAGCAGTACTTC
J: TRBJ2-7
size: NA
V: TRBV11-2
D: TRBD1

CDR3: CASTHDRNNEQFF
DNA: TGTGCCAGCACCCACGACAGGAACAATGAGCAGTTCTTC
J: TRBJ2-1
size: NA
V: TRBV5-4
D: NA

CDR3: CSVVAPKGPWGSYEQYF
DNA: TGCAGCGTTGTTGCTCCAAAGGGGCCTTGGGGCTCCTACGAGCAGTACTTC
J: TRBJ2-7
size: NA
V: TRBV29-1
D: NA

CDR3: CASSYGGGLGNQPQHF
DNA: TGTGCCAGCAGTTACGGCGGGGGGCTGGGGAATCAGCCCCAGCATTTT
J: TRBJ1-5
size: once
V: TRBV6-5
D: NA

CDR3: CASSAGTSRLGTQYF
DNA: TGTGCCAGCAGCGCCGGGACTAGCCGCCTAGGGACCCAGTACTTC
J: TRBJ2-5
size: few
V: TRBV7-3
D: TRBD2

CDR3: CASSPTGNTEAFF
DNA: TGTGCCAGCAGCCCGACAGGGAACACTGAAGCTTTCTTT
J: TRBJ1-1
size: few
V: TRBV7-9
D: NA

CDR3: CATSPDRASGNTIYF
DNA: TGTGCCACCAGCCCGGACAGGGCCTCTGGAAACACCATATATTTT
J: TRBJ1-3
size: NA
V: TRBV15
D: TRBD1

CDR3: CASSLSWSGKETQYF
DNA: TGTGCCAGCAGCTTAAGTTGGTCGGGGAAGGAGACCCAGTACTTC
J: TRBJ2-5
size: NA
V: TRBV7-9
D: NA

CDR3: CSAVSGGAMETQYF
DNA: TGCAGCGCTGTGAGCGGGGGGGCAATGGAGACCCAGTACTTC
J: TRBJ2-5
size: NA
V: TRBV29-1
D: TRBD2

CDR3: CASSLTGGLLNEKLFF
DNA: TGCGCCAGCAGCTTAACAGGGGGCCTGCTCAATGAAAAACTGTTTTTT
J: TRBJ1-4
size: NA
V: TRBV5-1
D: TRBD1

CDR3: CASSLSMAGGGVFF
DNA: TGTGCCAGCAGTTTATCTATGGCTGGAGGTGGAGTGTTTTTT
J: TRBJ2-2
size: NA
V: TRBV27
D: NA

CDR3: CASSFRDRGPRVEKLFF
DNA: TGTGCCAGCAGCTTCCGGGACAGGGGCCCTCGAGTGGAAAAACTGTTTTTT
J: TRBJ1-4
size: NA
V: TRBV7-6
D: TRBD1

CDR3: CASSGQNTEAFF
DNA: TGTGCCAGCTCAGGGCAAAACACTGAAGCTTTCTTT
J: TRBJ1-1
size: NA
V: TRBV18
D: NA

CDR3: CASSLGAPSWGQLDQPQHF
DNA: TGTGCCAGCAGCTTAGGGGCCCCCTCCTGGGGACAGCTAGATCAGCCCCAGCATTTT
J: TRBJ1-5
size: NA
V: TRBV7-9
D: TRBD1

CDR3: CASSPDSLPRGYTF
DNA: TGTGCCAGCAGTCCCGACAGTCTCCCCCGGGGCTACACCTTC
J: TRBJ1-2
size: NA
V: TRBV27
D: NA

CDR3: CASSFDRNNSPLHF
DNA: TGTGCCAGCAGCTTTGACAGAAACAATTCACCCCTCCACTTT
J: TRBJ1-6
size: NA
V: TRBV5-4
D: NA

CDR3: CASSPGGAHYGYTF
DNA: TGTGCCAGCAGCCCCGGGGGGGCCCACTATGGCTACACCTTC
J: TRBJ1-2
size: NA
V: TRBV5-4
D: NA

CDR3: CASSASTGVNQPQHF
DNA: TGTGCCAGCAGTGCTTCGACAGGGGTTAATCAGCCCCAGCATTTT
J: TRBJ1-5
size: NA
V: TRBV6-1
D: TRBD1

CDR3: CASSSVTGTYEQYF
DNA: TGTGCCAGCAGCTCAGTGACGGGTACCTACGAGCAGTACTTC
J: TRBJ2-7
size: NA
V: TRBV11-2
D: NA

CDR3: CASSLAGGGRETQYF
DNA: TGTGCCAGCAGTCTAGCGGGGGGTGGGCGGGAGACCCAGTACTTC
J: TRBJ2-5
size: NA
V: TRBV27
D: TRBD2

CDR3: CSAAGNYEQYF
DNA: TGCAGTGCTGCCGGGAACTACGAGCAGTACTTC
J: TRBJ2-7
size: NA
V: TRBV20-1
D: NA

CDR3: CASSAQGFPPLHF
DNA: TGCGCCAGCAGCGCACAGGGGTTTCCACCCCTCCACTTT
J: TRBJ1-6
size: NA
V: TRBV5-1
D: TRBD1

CDR3: CASSLGPGGTGELFF
DNA: TGCGCCAGCAGCTTGGGCCCAGGGGGCACCGGGGAGCTGTTTTTT
J: TRBJ2-2
size: NA
V: TRBV5-1
D: TRBD1

CDR3: CAGGQTNYNEQFF
DNA: TGTGCCGGGGGACAAACCAACTACAATGAGCAGTTCTTC
J: TRBJ2-1
size: few
V: TRBV2
D: NA

CDR3: CASSFHPPLGTGKKTEAFF
DNA: TGTGCCAGCAGCTTCCACCCGCCCCTTGGGACAGGGAAAAAGACTGAAGCTTTCTTT
J: TRBJ1-1
size: few
V: TRBV11-3
D: TRBD1